These 18 T cell receptor beta chains were sequenced from one sample in a study of blood T cell repertoires in COVID-19. Libraries were prepared by immunoSEQ multiplex PCR; TCRdb keeps only in-frame clonotypes and omits some of them. The top ten clones hold approximately 15% of a sample with fewer than 20,000 clones, about four fifths of them seen once. The sample comprised peripheral blood. The receptors come from a man aged 35 to 55 with active or convalescent COVID-19.

The V gene is TRBV2, the J gene TRBJ2-5, with 8 bases fitting TRBD2. The V and J ends lost 8 bases and 2 bases, in that order; junction bases with no gene match: 4. This CDR3 has 13 residues. Germline values: CDR1 SNHLY, CDR2 FYNNEI. The CDR3 is CASLAGYQETQYF. The DNA for the CDR3 is TGTGCCAGCCTAGCGGGTTATCAAGAGACCCAGTACTTC.

The chain joins TRBV27 to TRBJ1-2; TRBD1 aligns across 9 bases. The trim removed 2 bases at V and 4 bases at J, leaving 5 bases unmatched. This CDR3 is built from 15 residues. From germline, CDR1 is MNHEY and CDR2 SMNVEV (reference sequence). CDR3: CASSLEQGAFYGYTF. CDR3 in DNA: TGTGCCAGCAGTTTAGAACAGGGGGCTTTCTATGGCTACACCTTC.

This clone has a handful of counts. The chain links TRBV11-3 to TRBJ2-2; tentatively, D is TRBD1 (5 bases). CDR1 SGHNT and CDR2 YENEEA come from the germline V gene. This CDR3 spans 13 amino acids. V was clipped by 6 bases and J by 0 bases, with 5 bases between them. CDR3 in DNA: TGTGCCAGCAGGGGGCCGAACACCGGGGAGCTGTTTTTT. Its protein is CASRGPNTGELFF.

The chain joins TRBV7-9 to TRBJ2-1, with a weak D call TRBD2 (5 bases). The CDR3 loop spans 12 amino acids. Germline lookup yields CDR1 SEHNR and CDR2 FQNEAQ (reference sequence). Trimming removed 3 bases at V and 10 bases at J, with 10 bases between. The CDR3 spells CASSFGVEEQFF. CDR3 coding DNA: TGTGCCAGCAGCTTCGGGGTAGAGGAGCAGTTCTTC.

This chain links TRBV6-5 with TRBJ2-7; 7 nucleotides align to TRBD1. The CDR3 runs 15 residues. CDR1 and CDR2 (germline): MNHEY, SVGAGI. J gave up 2 bases and V 6 bases, and 10 bases lay outside the gene matches. The CDR3 protein is CASSPVGTVTYEQYF. The CDR3 DNA is TGTGCCAGCAGCCCGGTGGGGACAGTCACCTACGAGCAGTACTTC.

J is TRBJ1-2 and V is TRBV12-3 or TRBV12-4, with D perhaps TRBD1 (5 bases). V lost 3 bases and J lost 8, with 10 bases in between. The CDR3 has 12 amino acids. CDR3 in amino acids: CASSLSYRGYTF. In DNA, the CDR3 is TGTGCCAGCAGTTTGAGTTACAGGGGCTACACCTTC.

The V call is TRBV19, the J call TRBJ1-2; 7 positions match TRBD1. This CDR3 is 12 amino acids long. The V segment lost 5 bases and the J segment 7 bases; nucleotides outside the gene matches: 4. CDR1 LNHDA and CDR2 SQIVND come from the germline V gene (reference sequence). The CDR3 DNA reads as TGTGCCAGTAGTTTCAACAGGGGTGGCTACACCTTC. It is translated as CASSFNRGGYTF. The full variable domain, rest sourced from reference TRBV19 and TRBJ1-2, is DGGITQSPKYLFRKEGQNVTLSCEQNLNHDAMYWYRQDPGQGLRLIYYSQIVNDFQKGDIAEGYSVSREKKESFPLTVTSAQKNPTAFYLCASSFNRGGYTFGSGTRLTVV.

With regard to this clone: Other DNA sequences in the same sample also yield this CDR3. The chain employs TRBV7-9 and TRBJ2-3; TRBD1 is a possible D gene (5 bases). V was shortened by 1 base and J by 0 bases, with 5 bases between the two germline ends. Germline V gene lookup returns CDR1 SEHNR and CDR2 FQNEAQ (reference sequence). The CDR3 consists of 14 residues. The CDR3 reads CASSLEGSTDTQYF. The CDR3 nucleotides read TGTGCCAGCAGCTTAGAGGGGAGCACAGATACGCAGTATTTT.

The V and J genes are TRBV10-3 and TRBJ1-1; 7 nucleotides align to TRBD1. After removal of 6 bases from V and 3 bases from J, the junction contained 4 bases not matched to a gene. Germline CDR1 and CDR2: ENHRY and SYGVKD. CDR3 size: 13 residues. The CDR3: CAISDRVYTEAFF. DNA of the CDR3: TGTGCCATCAGCGACAGGGTCTACACTGAAGCTTTCTTT.

This clone was observed once. The gene calls are TRBV18 and TRBJ2-6, with D perhaps TRBD2 (5 bases). V lost 6 bases, J lost 7 bases, and 13 bases lay in between. Germline V gives CDR1 KGHSH, CDR2 LQKENI. This CDR3 is built from 14 residues. The CDR3 spells CASSPDTRANVLTF. CDR3 coding DNA: TGTGCCAGCTCGCCGGATACTAGAGCCAACGTCCTGACTTTC.

The gene calls are TRBV6-5 and TRBJ2-5; 9 bases map to TRBD2. The V gene end was trimmed by 5 bases and the J gene end by 5 bases; junction bases not matched to a gene: 6. Per the germline V gene, CDR1 is MNHEY and CDR2 is SVGAGI. The CDR3 is made up of 14 amino acids. CDR3 region: CASSPLLAGETQYF. CDR3 DNA: TGTGCCAGCAGTCCCCTCCTAGCGGGGGAGACCCAGTACTTC.

Judged by abundance, this clone is medium-sized. The chain employs TRBV27 and TRBJ1-1, with D unclear. This CDR3 region has 14 residues. V lost 3 bases and J lost 0, with 8 bases in between. Per the germline V gene, CDR1 is MNHEY and CDR2 is SMNVEV (reference sequence). As DNA, the CDR3 is TGTGCCAGCAGTTTGGACTGGATGAACACTGAAGCTTTCTTT. Translating gives CASSLDWMNTEAFF.

The V and J genes are TRBV5-6 and TRBJ1-4, with D perhaps matching TRBD1 (6 bases). CDR3 length equals 15 residues. V gave up 4 bases and J gave up 7 bases, with 17 bases separating them. In germline, CDR1 is SGHDT, CDR2 YYEEEE. The CDR3 DNA follows: TGTGCCAGCAGCACGAGGGGGGGTGGAGGTGAAAAACTGTTTTTT. This codes for CASSTRGGGGEKLFF. The variable domain in full, with the rest retrieved from reference TRBV5-6 and TRBJ1-4, is DAGVTQSPTHLIKTRGQQVTLRCSPKSGHDTVSWYQQALGQGPQFIFQYYEEEERQRGNFPDRFSGHQFPNYSSELNVNALLLGDSALYLCASSTRGGGGEKLFFGSGTQLSVL.

The chain has TRBV6-5 and TRBJ1-6, with D maybe TRBD1 (6 bases). The CDR3 contains 13 residues. Germline CDR1 reads MNHEY; CDR2 reads SVGAGI. Trimming removed 6 bases from V and 4 bases from J, with 7 bases in between. The DNA for the CDR3 is TGTGCCAGCAGACAGGGATATAATTCACCCCTCCACTTT. It codes for CASRQGYNSPLHF.

The chain couples TRBV5-1 to TRBJ2-5; D may be TRBD2 (5 bases). The V end was cut by 5 bases, the J end by 1 base, with 12 bases between. From germline, CDR1 is SGHRS and CDR2 YFSETQ. There are 14 residues in the CDR3. For the CDR3, the DNA is TGCGCCAGCAGAACCCTAGCAAGCCAAGAGACCCAGTACTTC. Residues: CASRTLASQETQYF.

The rearrangement links TRBV3-1 (or the pseudogene TRBV3-2) to TRBJ1-4; 10 bases agree with TRBD1. The germline gives CDR1 LGHDT, CDR2 YNNKEL (reference sequence). Trimming removed 4 bases from V and 7 bases from J; junction bases left unmatched: 3. This CDR3 contains 14 residues. The CDR3 loop reads CASSPGQGVEKLFF. CDR3 nucleotides: TGTGCCAGCAGCCCCGGACAGGGGGTTGAAAAACTGTTTTTT.

This clone is deemed medium-sized. V and J are TRBV6-2 or TRBV6-3 and TRBJ1-5, with a tentative D call TRBD1 (6 bases). CDR3 length: 14 residues. Germline V gives CDR1 MNHEY, CDR2 SVGEGT. V lost 8 bases and J lost 0, with 11 bases in between. The CDR3 region is CASGPDSSNQPQHF. Written as DNA, the CDR3 is TGTGCCAGCGGCCCGGACAGTAGCAATCAGCCCCAGCATTTT.

This clone appeared a single time. The rearrangement links TRBV24-1 to TRBJ1-1; D is uncertain. Between the trimmed V and J ends, which lost 5 bases and 5 bases, there was a span of 11 bases. Germline V lookup: CDR1 KGHDR, CDR2 SFDVKD. CDR3 size: 13 residues. CDR3 bases: TGTGCCACCAGTGCTGCGGGCGGGACTGAAGCTTTCTTT. As protein: CATSAAGGTEAFF.